This record covers a single T cell receptor beta chain. This sample is part of a study of early T cells in non-severe SARS-CoV-2 infection. TCRdb itself ran the 5' RACE reads through MiXCR, one entry per CDR3 protein. The profile covers 62,000 or so distinct CDR3 sequences, with roughly a tenth appearing a single time and approximately 1.1% taken by the ten largest. The CDR3 has 16 amino acids. Losses at the gene ends were 3 bases for V and 5 bases for J; bases not matched to a gene: 9. From germline, CDR1 is SGHAT and CDR2 FQNNGV. This clonotype was obtained from an adult who was a healthcare worker with PCR-confirmed SARS-CoV-2 infection or an uninfected control (not recorded which). The material sequenced was whole blood. The chain employs TRBV11-2 and TRBJ1-1; TRBD1 agrees at 10 bases. The CDR3 coding sequence is TGTGCCAGCAGCTTCCGACAGGGGGCTGTTGGGACTGAAGCTTTCTTT. Protein product: CASSFRQGAVGTEAFF.